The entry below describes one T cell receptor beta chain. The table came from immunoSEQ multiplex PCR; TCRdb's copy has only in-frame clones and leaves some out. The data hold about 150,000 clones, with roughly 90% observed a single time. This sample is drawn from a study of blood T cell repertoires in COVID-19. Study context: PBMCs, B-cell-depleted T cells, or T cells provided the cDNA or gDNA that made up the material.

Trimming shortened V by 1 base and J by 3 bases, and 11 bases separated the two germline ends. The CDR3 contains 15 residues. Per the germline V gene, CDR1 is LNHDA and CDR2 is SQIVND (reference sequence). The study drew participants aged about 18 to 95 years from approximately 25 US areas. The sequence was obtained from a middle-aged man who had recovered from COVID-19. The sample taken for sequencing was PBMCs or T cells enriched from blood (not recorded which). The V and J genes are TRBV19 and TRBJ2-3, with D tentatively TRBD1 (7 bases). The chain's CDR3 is CASSIGRGRTDTQYF. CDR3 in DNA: TGTGCCAGTAGTATAGGGAGGGGGCGTACAGATACGCAGTATTTT.